One sample yielded the 9 T cell receptor beta chains listed below, sequenced in a study of human thymus T cells (TCRdb year 2020). Receptors were amplified or captured by the immunoSEQ multiplex PCR assay. The clones in this table, taken by TCRdb from immuneACCESS, are in-frame only. Not every clone is retained; where verified, under half of the shortfall comes from an unresolved V gene, and the cause of the rest is unknown. The sample table contains about 46,000 clones; only one count was recorded for 95% of them. The ten largest clones capture approximately 0.16% of the sample. Input material: blood. These receptors were collected from a girl under three years old with a congenital heart defect but otherwise immunologically healthy.

This clone was seen only once. The J gene is TRBJ1-6, the V gene TRBV27; D remains ambiguous. CDR3 size: 13 residues. Germline V lookup: CDR1 MNHEY, CDR2 SMNVEV (reference sequence). Trimming removed 2 bases at V and 6 bases at J, with 5 bases between. CDR3 in DNA: TGTGCCAGCAGTTTAGGAAGTAATTCACCCCTCCACTTT. It is translated as CASSLGSNSPLHF.

The V gene is TRBV5-6, the J gene TRBJ2-7; a weak D match, TRBD2 (5 bases). V shed 3 bases and J shed 0 bases, with 13 bases lying between them. The CDR3 totals 15 residues. The germline gives CDR1 SGHDT, CDR2 YYEEEE. The DNA for the CDR3 is TGTGCCAGCAGCTCAGACCCTGGGAGCTCCTACGAGCAGTACTTC. It yields the protein CASSSDPGSSYEQYF.

V and J are TRBV6-6 and TRBJ1-1, with unresolved D. The germline CDR1 and CDR2 sequences are MNHNY and SVGAGI (reference sequence). The CDR3 consists of 13 residues. V was cut by 4 bases and J by 3 bases, with 9 bases left in between. In DNA, the CDR3 is TGTGCCAGCAGTTCACCAAAAGACACTGAAGCTTTCTTT. It encodes CASSSPKDTEAFF.

The chain is built from TRBV19 and TRBJ2-7, with D maybe TRBD2 (5 bases). V was cut by 3 bases and J by 6 bases, with 15 bases left in between. From germline, CDR1 is LNHDA and CDR2 SQIVND (reference sequence). CDR3 length: 14 residues. CDR3 protein: CASSMRTPSGEQYF. CDR3 DNA sequence: TGTGCCAGTAGTATGAGAACCCCAAGCGGCGAGCAGTACTTC.

The V and J genes are TRBV11-1 and TRBJ1-4; TRBD1 agrees at 7 bases. Germline V CDR1 and CDR2: SGHAT, FQDESV (reference sequence). CDR3 length equals 15 residues. V trimming: 0 bases; J trimming: 2 bases; junction bases outside the gene matches: 0. CDR3 loop: CASSLAQGTNEKLFF. The CDR3 coding sequence is TGTGCCAGCAGCTTAGCACAGGGGACTAATGAAAAACTGTTTTTT.

Here the CDR3 reads CASSLDPHRDLVRTQYF. CDR3 sequence (DNA): TGTGCCAGCAGCTTAGATCCCCACAGGGATTTGGTGAGGACCCAGTACTTC. This chain connects TRBV11-2 to TRBJ2-5, with D maybe TRBD1 (6 bases). Germline values: CDR1 SGHAT, CDR2 FQNNGV. V shed 0 bases and J shed 7 bases, with 21 bases lying between them. CDR3 length: 17 residues.

This chain uses TRBV10-2 with TRBJ2-7, with TRBD1 as a possible D gene (5 bases). Germline V gene sequence: CDR1 WSHSY, CDR2 SAAADI. The CDR3 length is 15 residues. The V end lost 6 bases, the J end lost 2 bases, and 17 bases lay between the germline ends. The CDR3 loop is CASRRGTGLTYEQYF. The CDR3 bases are TGCGCCAGCAGAAGGGGAACAGGTCTCACCTACGAGCAGTACTTC.

Only one count was recorded for this clone. V usage is TRBV4-2 and J usage is TRBJ2-1, with 8 bases that match TRBD1. Germline trimming cut 4 bases from V and 8 bases from J; bases unmatched to any gene: 7. Per the germline V gene, CDR1 is LGHNA and CDR2 is YNFKEQ. The length of the CDR3 is 14 residues. The CDR3 region has the DNA TGTGCCAGCAGCCGCCAGGGGGCGGTCGATGAGCAGTTCTTC. Residues: CASSRQGAVDEQFF.

The rearrangement links TRBV28 to TRBJ2-7; D is ambiguous. The CDR3 spans 10 residues. Germline V lookup: CDR1 MDHEN, CDR2 SYDVKM. Trimming pared 6 bases from V and 2 bases from J, leaving 2 bases between. The CDR3, as DNA: TGTGCCAGCAGCACCTACGAGCAGTACTTC. It is translated as CASSTYEQYF. Using reference TRBV28 and TRBJ2-7 for the parts outside the CDR3, the full variable domain is DVKVTQSSRYLVKRTGEKVFLECVQDMDHENMFWYRQDPGLGLRLIYFSYDVKMKEKGDIPEGYSVSREKKERFSLILESASTNQTSMYLCASSTYEQYFGPGTRLTVT.